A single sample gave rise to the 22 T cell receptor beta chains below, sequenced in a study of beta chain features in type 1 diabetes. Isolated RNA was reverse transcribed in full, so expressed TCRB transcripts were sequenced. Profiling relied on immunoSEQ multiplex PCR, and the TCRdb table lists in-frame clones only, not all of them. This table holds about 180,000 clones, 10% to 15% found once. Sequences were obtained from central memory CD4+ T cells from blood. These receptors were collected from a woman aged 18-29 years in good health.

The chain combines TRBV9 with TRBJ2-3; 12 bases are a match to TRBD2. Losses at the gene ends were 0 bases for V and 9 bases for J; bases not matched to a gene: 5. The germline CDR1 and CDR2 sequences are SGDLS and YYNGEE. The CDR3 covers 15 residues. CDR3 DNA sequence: TGTGCCAGCAGCGTAGGCGCTACTAGCGGGAGGACGCAGTATTTT. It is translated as CASSVGATSGRTQYF.

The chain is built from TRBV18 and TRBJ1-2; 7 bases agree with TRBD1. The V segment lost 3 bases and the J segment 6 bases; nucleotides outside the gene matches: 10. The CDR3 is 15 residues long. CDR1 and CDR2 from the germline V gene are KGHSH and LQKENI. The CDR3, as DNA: TGTGCCAGCTCACCCTCCCAGACAGGGTATGATGGCTACACCTTC. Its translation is CASSPSQTGYDGYTF.

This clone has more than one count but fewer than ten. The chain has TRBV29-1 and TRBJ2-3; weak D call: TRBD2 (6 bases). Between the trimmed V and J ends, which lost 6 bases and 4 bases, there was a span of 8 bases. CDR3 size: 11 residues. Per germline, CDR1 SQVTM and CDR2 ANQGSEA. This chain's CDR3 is CSVTGADTQYF. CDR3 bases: TGCAGCGTGACGGGGGCAGATACGCAGTATTTT.

CDR3 region: CASSSVQENYGYTF. The CDR3 DNA follows: TGTGCCAGCAGCTCCGTACAGGAGAACTATGGCTACACCTTC. The chain combines TRBV7-8 with TRBJ1-2, with D perhaps TRBD1 (5 bases). V was shortened by 4 bases and J by 2 bases, with 11 bases between the two germline ends. In germline, CDR1 is SGHVS, CDR2 FQNEAQ. This CDR3 is 14 amino acids long.

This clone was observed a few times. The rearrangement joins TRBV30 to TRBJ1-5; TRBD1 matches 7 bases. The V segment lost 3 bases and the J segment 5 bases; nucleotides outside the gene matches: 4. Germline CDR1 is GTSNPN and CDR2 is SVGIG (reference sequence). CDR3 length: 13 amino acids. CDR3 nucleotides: TGTGCCTGGAGCCCTACAGGGGATCAGCCCCAGCATTTT. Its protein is CAWSPTGDQPQHF.

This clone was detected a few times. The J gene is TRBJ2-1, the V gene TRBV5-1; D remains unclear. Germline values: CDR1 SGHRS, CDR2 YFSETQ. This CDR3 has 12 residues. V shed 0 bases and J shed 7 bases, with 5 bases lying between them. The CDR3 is CASSLAPNEQFF. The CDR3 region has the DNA TGCGCCAGCAGCTTGGCCCCGAATGAGCAGTTCTTC. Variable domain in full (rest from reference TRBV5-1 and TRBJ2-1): KAGVTQTPRYLIKTRGQQVTLSCSPISGHRSVSWYQQTPGQGLQFLFEYFSETQRNKGNFPGRFSGRQFSNSRSEMNVSTLELGDSALYLCASSLAPNEQFFGPGTRLTVL.

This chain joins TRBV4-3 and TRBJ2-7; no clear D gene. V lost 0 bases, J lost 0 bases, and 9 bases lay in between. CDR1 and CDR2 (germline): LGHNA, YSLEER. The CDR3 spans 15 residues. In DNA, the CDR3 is TGCGCCAGCAGCCAAGATAGTTACTCCTCCTACGAGCAGTACTTC. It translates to CASSQDSYSSYEQYF.

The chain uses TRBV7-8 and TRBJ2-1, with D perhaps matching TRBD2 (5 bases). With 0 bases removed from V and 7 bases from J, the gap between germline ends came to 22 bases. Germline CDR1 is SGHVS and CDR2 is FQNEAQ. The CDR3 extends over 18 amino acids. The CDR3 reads CASSLALWFERSGNEQFF. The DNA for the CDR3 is TGTGCCAGCAGCTTAGCGCTATGGTTCGAGCGGAGTGGGAATGAGCAGTTCTTC.

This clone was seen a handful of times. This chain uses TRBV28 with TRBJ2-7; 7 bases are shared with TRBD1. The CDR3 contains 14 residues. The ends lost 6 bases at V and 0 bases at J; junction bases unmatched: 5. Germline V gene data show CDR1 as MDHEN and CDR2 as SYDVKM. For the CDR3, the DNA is TGTGCCAGCAGGGCCGGGGACAGCTCCTACGAGCAGTACTTC. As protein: CASRAGDSSYEQYF.

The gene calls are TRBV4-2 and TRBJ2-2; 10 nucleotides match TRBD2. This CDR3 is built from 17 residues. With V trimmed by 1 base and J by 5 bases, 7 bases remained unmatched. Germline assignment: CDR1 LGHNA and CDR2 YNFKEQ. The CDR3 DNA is TGTGCCAGCAGCCAAGTGGCTAGCGGGAGTTTAACCGGGGAGCTGTTTTTT. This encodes CASSQVASGSLTGELFF.

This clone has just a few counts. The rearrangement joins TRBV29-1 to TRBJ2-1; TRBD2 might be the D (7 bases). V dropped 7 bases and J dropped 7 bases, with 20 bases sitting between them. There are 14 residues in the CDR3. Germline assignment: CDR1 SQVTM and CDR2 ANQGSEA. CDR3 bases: TGCAGCGGGGGGAGGGACAAAATTACAAATGAGCAGTTCTTC. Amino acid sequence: CSGGRDKITNEQFF.

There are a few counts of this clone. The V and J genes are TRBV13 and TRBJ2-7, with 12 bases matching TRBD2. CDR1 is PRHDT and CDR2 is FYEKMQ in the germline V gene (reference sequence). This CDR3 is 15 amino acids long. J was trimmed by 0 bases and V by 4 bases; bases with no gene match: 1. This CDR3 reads CASSSSGRVSYEQYF. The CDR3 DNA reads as TGTGCCAGCAGCTCTAGCGGGAGGGTCTCCTACGAGCAGTACTTC.

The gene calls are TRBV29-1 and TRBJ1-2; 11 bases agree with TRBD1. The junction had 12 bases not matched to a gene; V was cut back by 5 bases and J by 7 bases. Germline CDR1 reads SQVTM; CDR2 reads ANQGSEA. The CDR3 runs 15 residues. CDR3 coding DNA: TGCAGCGTTCGCTGGACAGGGGGCCCTTTCGGTGGCTACACCTTC. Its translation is CSVRWTGGPFGGYTF.

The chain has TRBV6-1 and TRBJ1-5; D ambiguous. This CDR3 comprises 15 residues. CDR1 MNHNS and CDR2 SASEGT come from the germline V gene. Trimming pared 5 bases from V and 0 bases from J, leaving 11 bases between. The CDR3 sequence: CASSWSGFSNQPQHF. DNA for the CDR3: TGTGCCAGCAGTTGGAGTGGCTTTAGCAATCAGCCCCAGCATTTT.

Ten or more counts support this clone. The CDR3 bases are TGCAGTGCCCTACGGACAGGGGCCTACACCTTC. Amino acid sequence: CSALRTGAYTF. The chain joins TRBV20-1 to TRBJ1-2, with 9 bases matching TRBD1. The germline CDR1 and CDR2 sequences are DFQATT and SNEGSKA (reference sequence). This CDR3 contains 11 residues. The junction had 6 bases not matched to a gene; V was cut back by 6 bases and J by 10 bases.

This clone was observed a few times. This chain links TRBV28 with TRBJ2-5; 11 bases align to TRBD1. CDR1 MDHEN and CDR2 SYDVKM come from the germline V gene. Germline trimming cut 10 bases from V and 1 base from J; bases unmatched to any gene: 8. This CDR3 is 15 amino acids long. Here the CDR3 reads CATTFGTGGQETQYF. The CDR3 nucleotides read TGTGCCACCACGTTCGGGACAGGGGGCCAAGAGACCCAGTACTTC.

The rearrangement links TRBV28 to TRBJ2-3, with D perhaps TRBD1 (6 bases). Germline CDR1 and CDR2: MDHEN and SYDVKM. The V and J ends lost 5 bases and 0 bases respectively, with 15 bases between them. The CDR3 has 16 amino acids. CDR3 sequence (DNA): TGTGCCAGCAGTACCCCCAGGGGAAGAAGCACAGATACGCAGTATTTT. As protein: CASSTPRGRSTDTQYF.

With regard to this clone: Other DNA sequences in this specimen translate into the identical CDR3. CDR3 DNA: TGTGCCAGCAGCCAAACGACAGGAAACACTGAAGCTTTCTTT. Amino acid sequence: CASSQTTGNTEAFF. This chain connects TRBV28 to TRBJ1-1; D might be TRBD1 (6 bases). V lost 6 bases to trimming and J lost 2 bases, with 13 bases between them. Germline CDR1 and CDR2: MDHEN and SYDVKM. This CDR3 comprises 14 residues. The complete variable domain, with remaining parts taken from reference TRBV28 and TRBJ1-1, reads DVKVTQSSRYLVKRTGEKVFLECVQDMDHENMFWYRQDPGLGLRLIYFSYDVKMKEKGDIPEGYSVSREKKERFSLILESASTNQTSMYLCASSQTTGNTEAFFGQGTRLTVV.

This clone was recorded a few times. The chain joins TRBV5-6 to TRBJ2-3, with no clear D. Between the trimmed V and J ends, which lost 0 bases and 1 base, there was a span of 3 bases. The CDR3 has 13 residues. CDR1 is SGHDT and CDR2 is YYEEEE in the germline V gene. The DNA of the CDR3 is TGTGCCAGCAGCTTGGCAGGCACAGATACGCAGTATTTT. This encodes CASSLAGTDTQYF.

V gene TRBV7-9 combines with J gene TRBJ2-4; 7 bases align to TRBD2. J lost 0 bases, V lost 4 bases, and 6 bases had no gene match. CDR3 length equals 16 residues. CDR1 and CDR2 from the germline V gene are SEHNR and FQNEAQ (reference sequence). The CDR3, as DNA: TGTGCCAGCAGCTCCCCAGCGGGACGAGCCAAAAACATTCAGTACTTC. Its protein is CASSSPAGRAKNIQYF.

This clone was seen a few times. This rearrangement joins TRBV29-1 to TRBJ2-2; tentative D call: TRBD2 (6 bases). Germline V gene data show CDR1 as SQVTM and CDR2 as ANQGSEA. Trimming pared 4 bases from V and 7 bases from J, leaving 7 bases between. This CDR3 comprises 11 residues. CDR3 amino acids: CSVGRDGELFF. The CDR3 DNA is TGCAGCGTTGGGAGGGACGGGGAGCTGTTTTTT.

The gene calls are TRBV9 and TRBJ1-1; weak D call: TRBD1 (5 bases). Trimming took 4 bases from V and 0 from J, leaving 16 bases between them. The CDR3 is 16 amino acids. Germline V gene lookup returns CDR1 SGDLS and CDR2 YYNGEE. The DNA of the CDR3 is TGTGCCAGCAGCCCAAGACAGATAGTTATGAACACTGAAGCTTTCTTT. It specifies CASSPRQIVMNTEAFF.